This T cell receptor (beta chain) was sequenced during a study of beta chain features in type 1 diabetes. Trimming took 3 bases from V and 2 from J, leaving 13 bases between them. The CDR3 has 15 amino acids. From germline, CDR1 is SGHAT and CDR2 FQNNGV. In regard to this clone: Its antigen is undetermined.

Study-wide points: PCR may have favored shorter templates equally in patients and controls.

Expressed TCRB transcripts were sequenced, since all the RNA that had been isolated was reverse transcribed. The data were produced by immunoSEQ multiplex PCR, yet TCRdb's version contains in-frame clones alone and is incomplete. Found here are 350,000 to 400,000 clones, approximately 15% of them singletons; the top ten hold roughly 0.017%. CD45RO/CCR7/CD25/CD127/CD95/CD27 separated CD4+ naive, central memory, regulatory and stem cell-like memory cells by sorting. Sequenced input: naive CD4+ T cells from blood. V usage is TRBV11-2 and J usage is TRBJ1-2; possible D gene TRBD1, 5 bases. This receptor was taken from a woman between 18 and 30 years old in good health. The CDR3 spells CASSLWGGRNYGYTF. DNA for the CDR3: TGTGCCAGCAGCTTGTGGGGGGGAAGAAACTATGGCTACACCTTC.